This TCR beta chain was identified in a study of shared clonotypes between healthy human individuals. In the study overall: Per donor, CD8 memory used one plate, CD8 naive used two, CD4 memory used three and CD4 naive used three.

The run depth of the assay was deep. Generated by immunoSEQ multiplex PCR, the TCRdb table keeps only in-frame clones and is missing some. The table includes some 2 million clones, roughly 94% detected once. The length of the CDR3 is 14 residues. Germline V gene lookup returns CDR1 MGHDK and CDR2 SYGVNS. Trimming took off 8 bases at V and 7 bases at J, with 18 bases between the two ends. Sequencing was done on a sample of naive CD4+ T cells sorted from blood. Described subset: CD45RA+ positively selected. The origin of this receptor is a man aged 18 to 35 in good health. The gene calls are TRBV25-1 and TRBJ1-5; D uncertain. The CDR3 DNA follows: TGTGCCAGCCGAGCAGCGGGCGTAGGGCAGCCCCAGCATTTT. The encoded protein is CASRAAGVGQPQHF.